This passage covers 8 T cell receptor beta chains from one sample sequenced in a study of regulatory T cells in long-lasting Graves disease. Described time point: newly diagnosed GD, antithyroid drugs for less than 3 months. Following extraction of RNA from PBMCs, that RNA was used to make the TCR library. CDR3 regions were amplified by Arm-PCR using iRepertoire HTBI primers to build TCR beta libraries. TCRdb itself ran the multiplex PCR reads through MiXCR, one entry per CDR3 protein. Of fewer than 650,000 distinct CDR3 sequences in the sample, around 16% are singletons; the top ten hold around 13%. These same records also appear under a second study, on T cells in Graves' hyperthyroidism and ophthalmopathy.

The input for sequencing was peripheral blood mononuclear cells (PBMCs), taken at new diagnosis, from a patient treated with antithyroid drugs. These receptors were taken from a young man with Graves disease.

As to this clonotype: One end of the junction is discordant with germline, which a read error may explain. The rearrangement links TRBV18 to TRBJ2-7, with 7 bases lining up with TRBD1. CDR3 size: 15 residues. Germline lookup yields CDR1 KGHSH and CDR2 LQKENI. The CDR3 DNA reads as TGTGCCAGCTCACCCCGACAGGGAACCTCTTACGGGCAGTACTTC. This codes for CASSPRQGTSYGQYF.

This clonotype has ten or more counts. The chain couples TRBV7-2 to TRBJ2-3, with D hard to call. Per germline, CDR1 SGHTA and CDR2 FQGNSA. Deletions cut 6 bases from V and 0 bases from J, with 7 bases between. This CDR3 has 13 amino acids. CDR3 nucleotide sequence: TGTGCCAGCAGTAACCCTAGCACAGATACGCAGTATTTT. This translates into CASSNPSTDTQYF.

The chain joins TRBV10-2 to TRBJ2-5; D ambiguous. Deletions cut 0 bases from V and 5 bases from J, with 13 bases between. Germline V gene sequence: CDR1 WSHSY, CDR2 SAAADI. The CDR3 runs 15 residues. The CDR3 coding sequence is TGCGCCAGCAGTGAGTCCTACTCTGGGTTGGAGACCCAGTACTTC. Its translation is CASSESYSGLETQYF.

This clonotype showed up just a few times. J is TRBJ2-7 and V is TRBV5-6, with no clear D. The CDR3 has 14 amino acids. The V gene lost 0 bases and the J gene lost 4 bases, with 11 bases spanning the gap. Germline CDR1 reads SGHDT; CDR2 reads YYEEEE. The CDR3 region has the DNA TGTGCCAGCAGCTTGGAAAACACCAGGTACGAGCAGTACTTC. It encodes CASSLENTRYEQYF.

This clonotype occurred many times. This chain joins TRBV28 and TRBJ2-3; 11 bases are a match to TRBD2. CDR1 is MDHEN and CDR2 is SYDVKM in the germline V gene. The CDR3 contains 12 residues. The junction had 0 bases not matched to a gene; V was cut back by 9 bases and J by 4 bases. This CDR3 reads CASSGRADTQYF. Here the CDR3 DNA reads TGTGCCAGTAGCGGGAGGGCAGATACGCAGTATTTT.

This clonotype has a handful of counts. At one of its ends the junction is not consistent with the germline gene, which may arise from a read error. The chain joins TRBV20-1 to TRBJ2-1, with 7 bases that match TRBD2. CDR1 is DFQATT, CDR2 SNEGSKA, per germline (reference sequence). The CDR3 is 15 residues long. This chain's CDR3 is CSARDPGGSYSEQFF. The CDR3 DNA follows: TGCAGTGCTAGAGACCCGGGAGGCTCCTACAGTGAGCAGTTCTTC.

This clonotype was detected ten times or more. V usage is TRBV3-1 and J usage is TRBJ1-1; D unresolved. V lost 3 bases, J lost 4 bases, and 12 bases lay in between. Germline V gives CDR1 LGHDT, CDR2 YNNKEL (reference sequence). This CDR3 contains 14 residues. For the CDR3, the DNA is TGTGCCAGCAGCCATCCTGAACGGGGCACTGAAGCTTTCTTT. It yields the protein CASSHPERGTEAFF.

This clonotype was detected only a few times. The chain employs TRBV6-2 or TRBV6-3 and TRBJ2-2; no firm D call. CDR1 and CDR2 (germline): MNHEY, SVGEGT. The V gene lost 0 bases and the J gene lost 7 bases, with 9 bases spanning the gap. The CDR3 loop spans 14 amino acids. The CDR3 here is CASSYSNSGGELFF. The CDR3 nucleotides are TGTGCCAGCAGTTACTCGAATTCCGGCGGGGAGCTGTTTTTT.